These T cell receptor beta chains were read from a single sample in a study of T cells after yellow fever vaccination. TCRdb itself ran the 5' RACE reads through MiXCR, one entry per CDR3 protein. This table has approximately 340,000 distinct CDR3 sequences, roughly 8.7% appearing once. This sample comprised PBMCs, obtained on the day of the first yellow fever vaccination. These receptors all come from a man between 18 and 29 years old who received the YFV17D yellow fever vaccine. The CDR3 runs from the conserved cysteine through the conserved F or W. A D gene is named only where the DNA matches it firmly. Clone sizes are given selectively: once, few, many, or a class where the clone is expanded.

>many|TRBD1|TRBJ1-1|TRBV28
TGTGCCAGCAGTGCTATTCGACAGGGTCGGAACACTGAAGCTTTCTTT
CASSAIRQGRNTEAFF
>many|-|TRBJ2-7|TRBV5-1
TGCGCCAGCAGCTACCAACAGGGATCGGGTGAGCAGTACTTC
CASSYQQGSGEQYF
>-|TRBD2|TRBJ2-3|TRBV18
TGTGCCAGCTCACTGACTAGCGGGGTTGGAGATACGCAGTATTTT
CASSLTSGVGDTQYF
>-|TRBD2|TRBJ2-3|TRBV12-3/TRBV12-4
TGTGCCAGCACCCCTACGGGGGGGTTCACAGATACGCAGTATTTT
CASTPTGGFTDTQYF
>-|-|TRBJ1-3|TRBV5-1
TGCGCCAGCAGCTTGGCCGCACAGGCCTCTGGAAACACCATATATTTT
CASSLAAQASGNTIYF
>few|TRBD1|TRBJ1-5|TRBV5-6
TGTGCCAGCAGCTTCTCAGGGGGCCGGCCCCAGCATTTT
CASSFSGGRPQHF
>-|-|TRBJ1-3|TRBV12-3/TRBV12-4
TGTGCCAGCAGGCGATGGGGACCGTCCAAAGGAAACACCATATATTTT
CASRRWGPSKGNTIYF
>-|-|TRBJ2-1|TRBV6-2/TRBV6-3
TGTGCCAGCAGCTGGGGGAGCTCCTACAATGAGCAGTTCTTC
CASSWGSSYNEQFF
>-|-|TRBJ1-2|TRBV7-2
TGTGCCAGCAGCGCGAACCGGGACCATTCTGGGGGCTACACCTTC
CASSANRDHSGGYTF
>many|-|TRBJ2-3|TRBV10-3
TGTGCCATCAAGTTGGCGGCTAGCACAGATACGCAGTATTTT
CAIKLAASTDTQYF
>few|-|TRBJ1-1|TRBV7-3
TGTGCCAGCAGCTTAATGGTTGAGGGCACTGAAGCTTTCTTT
CASSLMVEGTEAFF
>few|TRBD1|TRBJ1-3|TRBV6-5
TGTGCCAGCAGTTACGGCCCGGACAGGGAGGGAAACACCATATATTTT
CASSYGPDREGNTIYF
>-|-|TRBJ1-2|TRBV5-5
TGTGCCAGCAGCCTGGCCCCCGAGCCCATCTATGGCTACACCTTC
CASSLAPEPIYGYTF
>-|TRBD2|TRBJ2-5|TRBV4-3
TGCGCCAGCAGCCATTGGTCTCTAGCGGGGGAGGAGGGTGAGACCCAGTACTTC
CASSHWSLAGEEGETQYF
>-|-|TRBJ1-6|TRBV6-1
TGTGCCAGCAGTCCAGGATCTCAATCACCCCTCCACTTT
CASSPGSQSPLHF
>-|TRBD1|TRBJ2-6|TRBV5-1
TGCGCCAGCAGCTTGGGGACAGGGGGCTCTGGGGCCAACGTCCTGACTTTC
CASSLGTGGSGANVLTF
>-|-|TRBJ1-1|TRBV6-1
TGTGCCAGCAGTACGGGGACGGGTGGAGATGCTGAAGCTTTCTTT
CASSTGTGGDAEAFF
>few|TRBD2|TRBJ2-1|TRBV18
TGTGCCAGCTCACCCGTTAGGCGGGGGGGCGCCTCCAATGAGCAGTTCTTC
CASSPVRRGGASNEQFF
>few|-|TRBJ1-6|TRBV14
TGTGCCAGCAGCCTGAGACAGCCTAATTCACCCCTCCACTTT
CASSLRQPNSPLHF
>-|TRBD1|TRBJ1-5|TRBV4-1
TGCGCCAGCAGCCAAGCCACAGGGGGACTTAGCAATCAGCCCCAGCATTTT
CASSQATGGLSNQPQHF
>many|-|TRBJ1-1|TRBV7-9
TGTGCCAGCACCATCGTACTCACTGAAGCTTTCTTT
CASTIVLTEAFF
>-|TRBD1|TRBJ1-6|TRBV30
TGTGCCTGGAGTGCAGACAGGGGGCGTTTTTCACCCCTCCACTTT
CAWSADRGRFSPLHF
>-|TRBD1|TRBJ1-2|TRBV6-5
TGTGCCAGCAGTTACGGACAGGGTGTGGGTGGCTACACCTTC
CASSYGQGVGGYTF
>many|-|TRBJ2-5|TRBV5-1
TGCGCCAGCAGCTTGGACACAGGGCAAGAGACCCAGTACTTC
CASSLDTGQETQYF
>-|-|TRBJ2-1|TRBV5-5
TGTGCCAGCAGCTTGATTGATTACAATGAGCAGTTCTTC
CASSLIDYNEQFF
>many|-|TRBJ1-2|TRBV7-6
TGTGCCAGCAGCTCCTTGCGTTCGGAATATGGCTACACCTTC
CASSSLRSEYGYTF
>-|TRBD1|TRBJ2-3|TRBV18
TGTGCCAGCTCACGCACACAGGGGGCAGATACGCAGTATTTT
CASSRTQGADTQYF
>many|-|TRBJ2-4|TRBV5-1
TGCGCCAGCAGCCCCGGACCAAACGTAAAAAACATTCAGTACTTC
CASSPGPNVKNIQYF
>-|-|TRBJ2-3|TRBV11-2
TGTGCCAGCAGCCCCAGAGTCCAGGGGGGGCTGAGCACAGATACGCAGTATTTT
CASSPRVQGGLSTDTQYF
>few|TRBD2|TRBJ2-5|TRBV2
TGTGCCAGCAGAGGAGCGGGGGGGGATTATAGGGAGACCCAGTACTTC
CASRGAGGDYRETQYF
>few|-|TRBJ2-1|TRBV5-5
TGTGCCAGCAGCCATGCCGGGACTTACTCCTACAATGAGCAGTTCTTC
CASSHAGTYSYNEQFF
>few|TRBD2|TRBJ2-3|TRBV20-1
TGCAGTGCTAGAGATAGCGGGGTCACAGATACGCAGTATTTT
CSARDSGVTDTQYF
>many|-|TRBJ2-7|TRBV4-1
TGCGCCAGCAGCCAAAGGCCGGGGTCCTACGAGCAGTACTTC
CASSQRPGSYEQYF
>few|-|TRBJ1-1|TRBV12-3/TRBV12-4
TGTGCCAGCAGTGCCCAGGGCAGGGTGCACACTGAAGCTTTCTTT
CASSAQGRVHTEAFF
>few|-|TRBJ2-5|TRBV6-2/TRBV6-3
TGTGCCAGCAGTTCGCTTGAGGGGTGGAAGACCCAGTACTTC
CASSSLEGWKTQYF
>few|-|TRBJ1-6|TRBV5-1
TGCGCCAGCAGCTCAGTCGGCGTTTCACCCCTCCACTTT
CASSSVGVSPLHF
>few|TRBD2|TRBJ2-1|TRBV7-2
TGTGCCAGCAGCTTAACCAGCGGGGCCAACTCCTACAATGAGCAGTTCTTC
CASSLTSGANSYNEQFF
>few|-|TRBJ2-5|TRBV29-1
TGCAGCGTTGAACCCGTACGGTGGACCCAGTACTTC
CSVEPVRWTQYF
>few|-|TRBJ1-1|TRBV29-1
TGCAGCGTTGACGGGGAGAACACTGAAGCTTTCTTT
CSVDGENTEAFF
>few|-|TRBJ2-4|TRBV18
TGTGCCAGCTCATCGTCGGACGTCTCCGGGGACATTCAGTACTTC
CASSSSDVSGDIQYF
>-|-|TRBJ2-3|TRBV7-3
TGTGCCAGCAGCTCCCATGGCGGTCGTGGGGATACGCAGTATTTT
CASSSHGGRGDTQYF
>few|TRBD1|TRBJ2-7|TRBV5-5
TGTGCCAGCAGCTTGGCCACCGGGACAGGGTTTAGGTCCTACGAGCAGTACTTC
CASSLATGTGFRSYEQYF
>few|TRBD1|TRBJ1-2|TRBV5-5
TGTGCCAGCAGCCTTACCCGTCCGGGACAGGGAGGGGGCTACACCTTC
CASSLTRPGQGGGYTF
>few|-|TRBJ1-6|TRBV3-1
TGTGCCAGCAGCCAAGGCAGGCGAAATTCACCCCTCCACTTT
CASSQGRRNSPLHF
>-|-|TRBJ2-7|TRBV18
TGTGCCAGCTCACCGACAGGTTCTCAAGTTCCCTACGAGCAGTACTTC
CASSPTGSQVPYEQYF
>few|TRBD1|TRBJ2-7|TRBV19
TGTGCCAGTAGCCCTGGGACAGGGGGACCCTACGAGCAGTACTTC
CASSPGTGGPYEQYF
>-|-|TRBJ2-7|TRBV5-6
TGTGCCAGCAGTTTTGGGACAAGTCCCTACGAGCAGTACTTC
CASSFGTSPYEQYF
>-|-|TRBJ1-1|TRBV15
TGTGCCACCAGCAGGGAAACGGGAAACACTGAAGCTTTCTTT
CATSRETGNTEAFF
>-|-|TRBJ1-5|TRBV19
TGTGCCAGTAGTGGGCAGGGTAGTCAGCCCCAGCATTTT
CASSGQGSQPQHF
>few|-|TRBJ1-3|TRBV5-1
TGCGCCAGCAGCTCCTTATTGGGAAACACCATATATTTT
CASSSLLGNTIYF
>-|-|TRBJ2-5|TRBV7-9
TGTGCCAGCAGATCACAGGAGCAAGAGACCCAGTACTTC
CASRSQEQETQYF
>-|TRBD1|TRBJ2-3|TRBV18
TGTGCCAGCTCACAACCGGGACAGGGATTCACAGATACGCAGTATTTT
CASSQPGQGFTDTQYF
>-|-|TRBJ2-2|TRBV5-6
TGTGCCAGCAGCTTCGATCCAGGGTTCGGCGGGGAGCTGTTTTTT
CASSFDPGFGGELFF
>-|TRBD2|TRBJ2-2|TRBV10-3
TGTGCCATCACCGGGGGGATGAACACCGGGGAGCTGTTTTTT
CAITGGMNTGELFF
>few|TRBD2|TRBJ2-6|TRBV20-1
TGCAGTGCTAACCTAGCGGGGGGCCCCCCCTCTGGGGCCAACGTCCTGACTTTC
CSANLAGGPPSGANVLTF
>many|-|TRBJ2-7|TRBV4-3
TGCGCCAGCAGCCAAGATATCGGGGACTACGAGCAGTACTTC
CASSQDIGDYEQYF
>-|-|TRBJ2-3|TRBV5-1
TGCGCCAGCAGCTTCTTATTCCCCGGGGATACGCAGTATTTT
CASSFLFPGDTQYF
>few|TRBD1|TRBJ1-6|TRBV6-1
TGTGCCAGCAGCCCCTCTACAGGGGCCCTATATTCACCCCTCCACTTT
CASSPSTGALYSPLHF
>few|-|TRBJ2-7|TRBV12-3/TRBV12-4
TGTGCCAGCAGTACCCGGCTTTCCGTGGCAAAGTACTTC
CASSTRLSVAKYF